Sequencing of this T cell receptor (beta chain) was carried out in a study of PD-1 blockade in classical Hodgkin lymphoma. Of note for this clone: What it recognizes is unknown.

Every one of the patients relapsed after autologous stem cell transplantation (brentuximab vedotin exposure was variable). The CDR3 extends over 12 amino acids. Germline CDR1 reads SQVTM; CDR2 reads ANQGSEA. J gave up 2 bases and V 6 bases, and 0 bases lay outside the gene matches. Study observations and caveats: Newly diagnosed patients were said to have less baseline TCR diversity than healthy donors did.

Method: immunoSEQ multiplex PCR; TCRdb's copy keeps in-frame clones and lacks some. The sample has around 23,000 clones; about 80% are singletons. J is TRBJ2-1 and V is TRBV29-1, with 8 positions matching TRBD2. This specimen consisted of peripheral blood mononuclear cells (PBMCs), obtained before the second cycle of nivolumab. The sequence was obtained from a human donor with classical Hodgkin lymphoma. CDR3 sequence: CSVGGAYNEQFF. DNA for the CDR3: TGCAGCGTCGGGGGGGCCTACAATGAGCAGTTCTTC.